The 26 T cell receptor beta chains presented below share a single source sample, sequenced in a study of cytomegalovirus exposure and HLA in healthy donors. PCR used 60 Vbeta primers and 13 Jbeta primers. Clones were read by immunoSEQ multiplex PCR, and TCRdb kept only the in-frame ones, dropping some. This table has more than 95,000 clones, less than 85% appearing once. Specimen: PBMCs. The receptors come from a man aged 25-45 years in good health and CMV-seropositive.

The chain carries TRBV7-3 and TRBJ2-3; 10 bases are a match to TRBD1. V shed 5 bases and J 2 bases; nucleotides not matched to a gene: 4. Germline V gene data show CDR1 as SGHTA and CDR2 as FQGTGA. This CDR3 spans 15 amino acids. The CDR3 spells CASSRDRGFTDTQYF. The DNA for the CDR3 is TGTGCCAGCAGCCGGGACAGGGGATTCACAGATACGCAGTATTTT.

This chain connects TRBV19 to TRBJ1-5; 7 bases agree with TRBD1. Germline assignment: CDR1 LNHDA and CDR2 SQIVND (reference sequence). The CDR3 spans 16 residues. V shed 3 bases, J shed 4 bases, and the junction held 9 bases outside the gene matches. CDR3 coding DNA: TGTGCCAGTAGTATCGACCAGGGGGTTGGGAATCAGCCCCAGCATTTT. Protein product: CASSIDQGVGNQPQHF.

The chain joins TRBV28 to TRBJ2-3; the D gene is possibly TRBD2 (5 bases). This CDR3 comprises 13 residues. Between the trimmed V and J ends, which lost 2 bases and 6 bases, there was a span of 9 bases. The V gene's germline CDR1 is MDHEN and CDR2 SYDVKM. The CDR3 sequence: CASSLLAVDTQYF. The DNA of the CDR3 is TGTGCCAGCAGTTTACTAGCTGTGGATACGCAGTATTTT.

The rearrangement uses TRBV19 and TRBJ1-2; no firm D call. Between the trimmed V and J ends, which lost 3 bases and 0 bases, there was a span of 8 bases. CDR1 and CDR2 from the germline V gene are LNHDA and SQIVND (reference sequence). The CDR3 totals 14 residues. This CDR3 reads CASSIRDPNYGYTF. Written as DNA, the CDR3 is TGTGCCAGTAGTATCCGGGATCCTAACTATGGCTACACCTTC.

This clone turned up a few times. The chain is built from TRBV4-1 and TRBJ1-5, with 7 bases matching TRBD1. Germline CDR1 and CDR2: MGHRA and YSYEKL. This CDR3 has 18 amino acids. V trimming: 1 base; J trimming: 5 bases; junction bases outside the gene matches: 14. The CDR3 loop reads CASSQAKGWTGGDQPQHF. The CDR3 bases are TGCGCCAGCAGCCAAGCTAAGGGGTGGACAGGAGGGGATCAGCCCCAGCATTTT.

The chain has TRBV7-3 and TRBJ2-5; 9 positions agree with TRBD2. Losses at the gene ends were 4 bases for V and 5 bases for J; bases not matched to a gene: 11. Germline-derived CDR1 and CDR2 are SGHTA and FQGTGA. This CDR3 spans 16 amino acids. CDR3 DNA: TGTGCCAGCAGCTCGCGGGGGGGCCATGCCCCCGAGACCCAGTACTTC. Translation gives CASSSRGGHAPETQYF.

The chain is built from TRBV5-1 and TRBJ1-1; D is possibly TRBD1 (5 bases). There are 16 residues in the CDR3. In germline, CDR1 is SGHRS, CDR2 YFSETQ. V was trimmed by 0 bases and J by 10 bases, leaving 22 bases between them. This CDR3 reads CASSLVFNRVGGLAFF. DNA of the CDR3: TGCGCCAGCAGCTTGGTGTTTAATCGGGTCGGGGGATTAGCTTTCTTT.

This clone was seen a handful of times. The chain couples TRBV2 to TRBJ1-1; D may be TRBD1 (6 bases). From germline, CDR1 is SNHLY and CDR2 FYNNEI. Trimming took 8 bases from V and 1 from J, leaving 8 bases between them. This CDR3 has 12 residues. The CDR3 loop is CASEDRNTEAFF. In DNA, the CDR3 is TGTGCCAGCGAGGACAGGAACACTGAAGCTTTCTTT.

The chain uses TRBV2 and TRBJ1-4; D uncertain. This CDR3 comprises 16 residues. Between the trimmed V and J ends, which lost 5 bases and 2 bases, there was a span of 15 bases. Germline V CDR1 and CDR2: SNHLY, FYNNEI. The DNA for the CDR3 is TGTGCCAGCAGTCCCCGAAATATCGCGACTAATGAAAAACTGTTTTTT. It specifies CASSPRNIATNEKLFF.

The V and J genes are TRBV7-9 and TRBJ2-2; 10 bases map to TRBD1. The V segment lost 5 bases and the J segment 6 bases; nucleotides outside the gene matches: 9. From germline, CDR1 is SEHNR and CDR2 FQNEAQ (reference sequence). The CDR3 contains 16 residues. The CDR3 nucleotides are TGTGCCAGCAGCCCGACCGGGACAGGGGCCTCCGGGGAGCTGTTTTTT. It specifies CASSPTGTGASGELFF.

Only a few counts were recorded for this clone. Here the CDR3 reads CASSFRVNQETQYF. As DNA, the CDR3 is TGTGCCAGCAGCTTCAGGGTGAACCAAGAGACCCAGTACTTC. The chain couples TRBV5-5 to TRBJ2-5; weak D call: TRBD1 (5 bases). Germline V gene lookup returns CDR1 SGHKS and CDR2 YYEKEE (reference sequence). With 2 bases removed from V and 0 bases from J, the gap between germline ends came to 8 bases. This CDR3 spans 14 amino acids.

This CDR3 is CASSVLPGQGNSPLHF. In nucleotides, the CDR3 is TGTGCCAGCAGTGTATTGCCGGGACAGGGCAATTCACCCCTCCACTTT. The V and J genes are TRBV6-1 and TRBJ1-6; 9 bases match TRBD1. The germline V gene has CDR1 MNHNS and CDR2 SASEGT. There are 16 residues in the CDR3. V lost 4 bases to trimming and J lost 7 bases; unmatched junction nucleotides: 8.

CDR3 in DNA: TGTGCCAGCAGTTCCCTCTGGACAGGGAAGGAGACCCAGTACTTC. This sequence encodes CASSSLWTGKETQYF. V is TRBV6-6 and J is TRBJ2-5, with 8 bases that match TRBD1. CDR1 is MNHNY and CDR2 is SVGAGI in the germline V gene (reference sequence). This CDR3 is built from 15 residues. Trimming took 4 bases from V and 5 from J; bases not matched to a gene: 9.

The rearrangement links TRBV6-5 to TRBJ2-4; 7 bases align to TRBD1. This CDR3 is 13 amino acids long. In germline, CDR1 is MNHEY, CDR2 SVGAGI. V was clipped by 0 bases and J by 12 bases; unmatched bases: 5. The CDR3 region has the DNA TGTGCCAGCAGTTACTCCCCCAGGGACAGTCAGTACTTC. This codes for CASSYSPRDSQYF.

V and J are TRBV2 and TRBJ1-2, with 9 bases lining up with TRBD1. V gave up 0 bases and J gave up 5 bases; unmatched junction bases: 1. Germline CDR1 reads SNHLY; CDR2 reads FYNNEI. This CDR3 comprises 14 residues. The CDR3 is CASSEAGTGYGYTF. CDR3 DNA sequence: TGTGCCAGCAGTGAAGCGGGGACAGGGTATGGCTACACCTTC.

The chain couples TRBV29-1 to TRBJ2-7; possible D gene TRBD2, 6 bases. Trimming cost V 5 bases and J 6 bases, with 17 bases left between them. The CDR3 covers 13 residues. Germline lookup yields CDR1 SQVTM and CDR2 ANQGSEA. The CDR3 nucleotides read TGCAGCGTTTTATCAACTAGCATGGGCGAGCAGTACTTC. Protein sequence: CSVLSTSMGEQYF.

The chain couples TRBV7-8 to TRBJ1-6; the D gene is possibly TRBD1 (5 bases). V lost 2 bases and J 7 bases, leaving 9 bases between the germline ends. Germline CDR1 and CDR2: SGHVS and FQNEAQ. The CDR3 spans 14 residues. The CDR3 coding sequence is TGTGCCAGCAGCTTACAGGGAGGAAATTCACCCCTCCACTTT. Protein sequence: CASSLQGGNSPLHF.

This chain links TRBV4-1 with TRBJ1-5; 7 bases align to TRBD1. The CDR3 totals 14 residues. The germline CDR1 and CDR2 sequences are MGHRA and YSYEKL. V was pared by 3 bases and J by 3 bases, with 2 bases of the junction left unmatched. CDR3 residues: CASSQTGYNQPQHF. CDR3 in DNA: TGCGCCAGCAGCCAGACAGGGTACAATCAGCCCCAGCATTTT.

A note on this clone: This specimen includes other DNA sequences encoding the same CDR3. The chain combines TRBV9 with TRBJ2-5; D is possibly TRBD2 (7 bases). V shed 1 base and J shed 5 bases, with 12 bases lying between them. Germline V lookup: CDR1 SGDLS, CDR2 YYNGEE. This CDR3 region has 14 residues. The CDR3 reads CASSVSGTQETQYF. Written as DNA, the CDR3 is TGTGCCAGCAGCGTAAGCGGGACACAGGAGACCCAGTACTTC.

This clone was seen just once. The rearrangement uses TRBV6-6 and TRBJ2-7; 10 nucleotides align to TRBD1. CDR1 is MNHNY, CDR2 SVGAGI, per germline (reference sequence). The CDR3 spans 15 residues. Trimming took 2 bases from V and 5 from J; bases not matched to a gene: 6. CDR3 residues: CASSYVGQGFDEQYF. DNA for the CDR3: TGTGCCAGCAGTTACGTGGGACAGGGGTTCGACGAGCAGTACTTC.

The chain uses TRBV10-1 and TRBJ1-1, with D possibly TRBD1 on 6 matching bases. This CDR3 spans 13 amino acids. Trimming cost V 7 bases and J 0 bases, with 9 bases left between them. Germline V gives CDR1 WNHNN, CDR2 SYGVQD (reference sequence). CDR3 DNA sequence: TGCGCCAGCAATCAGGGGTTGAACACTGAAGCTTTCTTT. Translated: CASNQGLNTEAFF.

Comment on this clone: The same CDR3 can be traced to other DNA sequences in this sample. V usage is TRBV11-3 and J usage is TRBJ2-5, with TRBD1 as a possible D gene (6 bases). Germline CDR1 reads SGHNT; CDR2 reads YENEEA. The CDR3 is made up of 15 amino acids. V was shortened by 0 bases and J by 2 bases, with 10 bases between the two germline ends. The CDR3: CASSLDNRAQETQYF. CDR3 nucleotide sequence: TGTGCCAGCAGCTTAGATAACAGGGCTCAAGAGACCCAGTACTTC.

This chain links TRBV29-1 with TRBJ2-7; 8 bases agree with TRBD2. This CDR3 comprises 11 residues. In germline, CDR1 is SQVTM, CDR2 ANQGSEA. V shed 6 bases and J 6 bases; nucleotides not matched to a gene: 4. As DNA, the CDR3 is TGCAGCGTGACTAGCGCGGCCGAGCAGTACTTC. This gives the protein CSVTSAAEQYF.

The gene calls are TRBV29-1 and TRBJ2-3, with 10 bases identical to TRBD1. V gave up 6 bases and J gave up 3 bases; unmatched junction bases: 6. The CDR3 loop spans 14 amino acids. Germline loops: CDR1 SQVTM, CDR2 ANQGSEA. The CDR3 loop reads CSVRPGQGTDTQYF. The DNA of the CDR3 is TGCAGCGTACGCCCGGGACAGGGGACAGATACGCAGTATTTT.

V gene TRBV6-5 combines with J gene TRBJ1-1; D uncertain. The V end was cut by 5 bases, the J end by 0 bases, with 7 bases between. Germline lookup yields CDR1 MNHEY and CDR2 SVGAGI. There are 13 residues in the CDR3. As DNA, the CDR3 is TGTGCCAGCAGTGTTTACTTGAACACTGAAGCTTTCTTT. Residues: CASSVYLNTEAFF.

The DNA for the CDR3 is TGTGCCAGCAGTTCATCTCACACAGGGCTGAACACTGAAGCTTTCTTT. Translating gives CASSSSHTGLNTEAFF. The V gene is TRBV6-5, the J gene TRBJ1-1, with D possibly matching TRBD1 (6 bases). The CDR3 runs to 16 residues. CDR1 is MNHEY, CDR2 SVGAGI, per germline. The germline V and J ends were trimmed by 4 bases and 0 bases, with 15 bases remaining between them.